Below, one TCR beta chain is given with its context. At one end the junction does not follow the germline gene, possibly because of a read error. Among ophthalmopathy patients, the Clinical Activity Score reached at least 3, the NOSPECS grade reached at least 4, and duration remained under 3 months. CDR3 length equals 15 residues. Per the germline V gene, CDR1 is SGHVS and CDR2 is FQNEAQ. Amplification of TCR beta CDR3 regions was performed using RNA transcripts as template. HTBI primers were the set used in a first-round RT-PCR of the TCR CDR3. TCRdb re-derived calls from the multiplex PCR reads in MiXCR, one entry per CDR3 protein. The table lists roughly 640,000 distinct CDR3 sequences, about a sixth of them singletons. The data originate from a study of T cells in Graves' hyperthyroidism and ophthalmopathy.

This clonotype originated in a middle-aged woman with Graves' ophthalmopathy. Input material: blood. The rearrangement uses TRBV7-8 and TRBJ2-3; D could derive from TRBD1 or TRBD2 (5 bases each). CDR3 protein: CASSEGQYSTDTQYF. CDR3 nucleotide sequence: TGCGCCAGCAGTGAGGGGCAGTACAGCACAGATACGCAGTATTTT.